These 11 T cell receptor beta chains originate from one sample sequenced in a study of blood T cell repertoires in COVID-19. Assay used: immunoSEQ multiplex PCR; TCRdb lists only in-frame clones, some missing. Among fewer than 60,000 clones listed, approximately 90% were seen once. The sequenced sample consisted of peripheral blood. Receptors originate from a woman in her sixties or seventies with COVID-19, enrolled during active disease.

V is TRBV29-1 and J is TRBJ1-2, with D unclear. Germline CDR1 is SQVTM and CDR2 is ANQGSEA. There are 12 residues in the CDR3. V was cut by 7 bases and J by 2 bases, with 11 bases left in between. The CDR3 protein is CSARGENYGYTF. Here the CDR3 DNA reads TGCAGCGCTCGCGGGGAAAACTATGGCTACACCTTC.

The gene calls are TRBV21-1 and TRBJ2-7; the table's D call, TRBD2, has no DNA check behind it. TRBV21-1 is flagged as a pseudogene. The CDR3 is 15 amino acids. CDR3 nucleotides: TGTGCCAGCAGCAAAGATCCAGCGGGAGGGGCGGAGCAGTACTTC. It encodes CASSKDPAGGAEQYF.

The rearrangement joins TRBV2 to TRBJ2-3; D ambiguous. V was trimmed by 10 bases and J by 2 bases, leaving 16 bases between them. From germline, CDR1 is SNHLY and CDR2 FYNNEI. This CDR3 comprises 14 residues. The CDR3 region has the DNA TGTGCCACCACAGACGGCGAAATCACAGATACGCAGTATTTT. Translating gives CATTDGEITDTQYF.

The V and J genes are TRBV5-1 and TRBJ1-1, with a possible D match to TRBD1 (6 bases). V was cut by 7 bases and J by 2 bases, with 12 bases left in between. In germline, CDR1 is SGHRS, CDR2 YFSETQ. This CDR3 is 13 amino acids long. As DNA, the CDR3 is TGCGCCAGCGCTCCCAGGGGTAACACTGAAGCTTTCTTT. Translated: CASAPRGNTEAFF.

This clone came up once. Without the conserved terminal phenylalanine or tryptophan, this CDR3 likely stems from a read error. The CDR3 DNA is TGTGCCAGTAGGAGGAATTTCAATCAGCCCCAGCATTCT. It yields the protein CASRRNFNQPQHS. This chain connects TRBV19 to TRBJ1-5; D remains unclear. Trimming pared 6 bases from V and 3 bases from J, leaving 9 bases between. Germline V gene data show CDR1 as LNHDA and CDR2 as SQIVND (reference sequence). The CDR3 contains 13 residues.

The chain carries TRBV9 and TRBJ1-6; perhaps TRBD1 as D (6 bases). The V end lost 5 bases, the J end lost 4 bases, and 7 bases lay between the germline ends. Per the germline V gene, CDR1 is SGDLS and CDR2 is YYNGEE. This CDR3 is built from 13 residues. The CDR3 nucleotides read TGTGCCAGCAGGGGACAATATAATTCACCCCTCCACTTT. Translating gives CASRGQYNSPLHF. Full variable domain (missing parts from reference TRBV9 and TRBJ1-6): DSGVTQTPKHLITATGQRVTLRCSPRSGDLSVYWYQQSLDQGLQFLIQYYNGEERAKGNILERFSAQQFPDLHSELNLSSLELGDSALYFCASRGQYNSPLHFGNGTRLTVT.

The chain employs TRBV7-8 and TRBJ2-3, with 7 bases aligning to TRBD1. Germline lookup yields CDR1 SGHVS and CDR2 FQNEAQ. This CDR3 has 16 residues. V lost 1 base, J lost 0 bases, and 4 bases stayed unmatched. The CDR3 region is CASSLEGTASTDTQYF. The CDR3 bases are TGTGCCAGCAGCTTAGAAGGGACAGCTAGCACAGATACGCAGTATTTT.

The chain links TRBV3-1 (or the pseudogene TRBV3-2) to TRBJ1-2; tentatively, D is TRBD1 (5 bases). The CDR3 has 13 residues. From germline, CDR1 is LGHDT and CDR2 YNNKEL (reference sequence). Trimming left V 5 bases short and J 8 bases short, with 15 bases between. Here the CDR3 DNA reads TGTGCCAGCAGCTTACAGGTGCAGGGAGGCTACACCTTC. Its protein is CASSLQVQGGYTF.

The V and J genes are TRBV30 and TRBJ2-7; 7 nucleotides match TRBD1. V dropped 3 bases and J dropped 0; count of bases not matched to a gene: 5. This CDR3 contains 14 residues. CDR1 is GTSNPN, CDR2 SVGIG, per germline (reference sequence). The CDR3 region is CAWRGQRPSYEQYF. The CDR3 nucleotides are TGTGCCTGGAGGGGACAGAGGCCCTCCTACGAGCAGTACTTC. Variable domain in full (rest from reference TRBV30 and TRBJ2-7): SQTIHQWPATLVQPVGSPLSLECTVEGTSNPNLYWYRQAAGRGLQLLFYSVGIGQISSEVPQNLSASRPQDRQFILSSKKLLLSDSGFYLCAWRGQRPSYEQYFGPGTRLTVT.

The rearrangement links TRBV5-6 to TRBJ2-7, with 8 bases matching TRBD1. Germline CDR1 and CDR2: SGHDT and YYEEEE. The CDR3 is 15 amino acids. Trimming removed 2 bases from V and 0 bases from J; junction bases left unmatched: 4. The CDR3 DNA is TGTGCCAGCAGCTTCGGACAGGGCTTCTCCTACGAGCAGTACTTC. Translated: CASSFGQGFSYEQYF. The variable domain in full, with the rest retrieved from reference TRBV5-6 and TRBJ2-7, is DAGVTQSPTHLIKTRGQQVTLRCSPKSGHDTVSWYQQALGQGPQFIFQYYEEEERQRGNFPDRFSGHQFPNYSSELNVNALLLGDSALYLCASSFGQGFSYEQYFGPGTRLTVT.

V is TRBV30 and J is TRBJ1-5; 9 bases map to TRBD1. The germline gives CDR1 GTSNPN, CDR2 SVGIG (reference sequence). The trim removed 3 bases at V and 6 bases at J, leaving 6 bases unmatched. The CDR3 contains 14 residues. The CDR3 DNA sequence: TGTGCCTGGAGGTCTGGGGACAGGGCTCAGCCCCAGCATTTT. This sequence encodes CAWRSGDRAQPQHF.